Below are 26 T cell receptor beta chains sequenced from a single sample in a study of T cells after yellow fever vaccination. Each CDR3 protein is one row after TCRdb ran MiXCR on the 5' RACE reads. The sample shows around 300,000 distinct CDR3 sequences, approximately 4% of them seen only once. The source material was PBMCs, sampled 5 days after the yellow fever booster vaccination. Receptor source: a young man who received the YFV17D yellow fever vaccine.

The chain's CDR3 is CASSPRTYTDTQYF. The CDR3 bases are TGTGCCAGCAGCCCGAGGACTTACACAGATACGCAGTATTTT. The J gene is TRBJ2-3, the V gene TRBV6-5; TRBD2 is a possible D gene (5 bases). Trimming took off 6 bases at V and 2 bases at J, with 12 bases between the two ends. This CDR3 comprises 14 residues. Germline V CDR1 and CDR2: MNHEY, SVGAGI.

The table lists this clonotype with a few counts. The rearrangement uses TRBV6-5 and TRBJ2-2, with unresolved D. CDR3 size: 14 residues. Germline V gene lookup returns CDR1 MNHEY and CDR2 SVGAGI. V dropped 4 bases and J dropped 2 bases, with 8 bases sitting between them. The CDR3 DNA reads as TGTGCCAGCAGTTCCGTCCCTAACACCGGGGAGCTGTTTTTT. Translated, it gives CASSSVPNTGELFF.

The V and J genes are TRBV4-3 and TRBJ1-5; D unclear. Germline CDR1 reads LGHNA; CDR2 reads YSLEER. V shed 1 base and J shed 3 bases, with 10 bases lying between them. The CDR3 extends over 15 amino acids. The CDR3 here is CASSQGRGYNQPQHF. In DNA form, the CDR3 reads TGCGCCAGCAGCCAAGGGAGAGGGTACAATCAGCCCCAGCATTTT.

This clonotype was picked up many times. The CDR3 region is CASSLAQAGDGYTF. CDR3 DNA sequence: TGTGCCAGCAGCTTAGCTCAGGCAGGAGATGGCTACACCTTC. This chain uses TRBV7-9 with TRBJ1-2; D remains unclear. Germline V gene lookup returns CDR1 SEHNR and CDR2 FQNEAQ (reference sequence). V lost 0 bases and J 6 bases, leaving 11 bases between the germline ends. The CDR3 runs 14 residues.

The rearrangement links TRBV6-6 to TRBJ2-3; no firm D call. Trimming took off 2 bases at V and 4 bases at J, with 10 bases between the two ends. Germline-derived CDR1 and CDR2 are MNHNY and SVGAGI (reference sequence). CDR3 size: 14 residues. This chain's CDR3 is CASSYLGLSDTQYF. CDR3 bases: TGTGCCAGCAGTTACCTGGGGTTATCAGATACGCAGTATTTT.

Only a few counts were recorded for this clonotype. The chain has TRBV27 and TRBJ2-5; perhaps TRBD2 as D (6 bases). The germline gives CDR1 MNHEY, CDR2 SMNVEV (reference sequence). V dropped 1 base and J dropped 5 bases, with 17 bases sitting between them. This CDR3 is built from 16 residues. CDR3 DNA: TGTGCCAGCAGTTTATTATTTGGGGGGTCGGACGAGACCCAGTACTTC. Translating it yields CASSLLFGGSDETQYF.

Many counts were recorded for this clonotype. The V gene is TRBV4-2, the J gene TRBJ2-3, with D possibly called TRBD1 or TRBD2 (6 bases each). The germline V gene encodes CDR1 LGHNA and CDR2 YNFKEQ. V dropped 0 bases and J dropped 3 bases, with 10 bases sitting between them. This CDR3 region has 15 residues. CDR3 region: CASSQDWGATDTQYF. DNA of the CDR3: TGTGCCAGCAGCCAAGATTGGGGGGCGACAGATACGCAGTATTTT.

The sample holds many counts of this clonotype. The V call is TRBV9, the J call TRBJ2-3, with 9 bases lining up with TRBD1. V was pared by 7 bases and J by 5 bases, with 8 bases of the junction left unmatched. Germline V gene lookup returns CDR1 SGDLS and CDR2 YYNGEE. This CDR3 is built from 14 residues. CDR3 amino acids: CASLAWTGVDTQYF. The CDR3 nucleotides are TGTGCCAGCCTTGCCTGGACAGGGGTAGATACGCAGTATTTT.

This clonotype was found a few times. V usage is TRBV12-3 or TRBV12-4 and J usage is TRBJ1-1, with a weak D call TRBD1 (5 bases). The V end lost 6 bases, the J end lost 8 bases, and 16 bases lay between the germline ends. This CDR3 region has 13 residues. DNA of the CDR3: TGTGCCAGCAGGAGGACGACAGCCGGGGAAGCTTTCTTT. Translation gives CASRRTTAGEAFF.

V and J are TRBV10-3 and TRBJ2-3; D might be TRBD1 (5 bases). Trimming left V 5 bases short and J 4 bases short, with 10 bases between. CDR1 and CDR2 from the germline V gene are ENHRY and SYGVKD. The CDR3 totals 13 residues. The CDR3 protein is CAISSQGPDTQYF. The CDR3 DNA is TGTGCCATCAGTTCCCAGGGTCCAGATACGCAGTATTTT.

V usage is TRBV6-2 or TRBV6-3 and J usage is TRBJ2-2, with D possibly being TRBD2 (5 bases). Germline assignment: CDR1 MNHEY and CDR2 SVGEGT. This CDR3 has 20 amino acids. V was clipped by 0 bases and J by 1 base, with 21 bases between them. DNA for the CDR3: TGTGCCAGCAGTTACTCGCCCCCCTCGGGGTGGCCAGGGAACACCGGGGAGCTGTTTTTT. Residues: CASSYSPPSGWPGNTGELFF.

The chain combines TRBV27 with TRBJ1-2; D might be TRBD1 (5 bases). The CDR3 runs 13 residues. V lost 4 bases, J lost 4 bases, and 10 bases lay in between. Germline V CDR1 and CDR2: MNHEY, SMNVEV (reference sequence). This chain's CDR3 is CASSSGRGYGYTF. The CDR3 region has the DNA TGTGCCAGCAGTTCGGGACGGGGCTATGGCTACACCTTC.

At least ten counts were recorded for this clonotype. The V call is TRBV7-2, the J call TRBJ2-1, with TRBD2 matching 8 bases. The trim removed 5 bases at V and 10 bases at J, leaving 10 bases unmatched. The CDR3 is 14 residues long. The germline CDR1 and CDR2 sequences are SGHTA and FQGNSA. For the CDR3, the DNA is TGTGCCAGCAGCATAAACGCGGGGGGAGAGGAGCAGTTCTTC. Protein product: CASSINAGGEEQFF.

In this sample, this clonotype turned up many times. The chain carries TRBV6-2 or TRBV6-3 and TRBJ1-1; D unclear. In germline, CDR1 is MNHEY, CDR2 SVGEGT. V gave up 8 bases and J gave up 0 bases, with 10 bases separating them. This CDR3 is 13 amino acids long. The CDR3 sequence is CASLLVVNTEAFF. The CDR3 DNA sequence: TGTGCCAGCCTCCTGGTCGTGAACACTGAAGCTTTCTTT.

The table lists this clonotype with many counts. The chain uses TRBV5-1 and TRBJ2-1; D is unclear. This CDR3 is built from 12 residues. Germline V gene lookup returns CDR1 SGHRS and CDR2 YFSETQ. Deletions cut 0 bases from V and 8 bases from J, with 6 bases between. The CDR3 sequence is CASSLAADEQFF. In nucleotides, the CDR3 is TGCGCCAGCAGCTTGGCGGCGGATGAGCAGTTCTTC.

Many counts were recorded for this clonotype. The chain combines TRBV3-1 with TRBJ2-7; 12 bases agree with TRBD1. CDR3 length equals 14 residues. Germline CDR1 reads LGHDT; CDR2 reads YNNKEL (reference sequence). Trimming cost V 5 bases and J 6 bases; bases outside gene matches: 5. Here the CDR3 DNA reads TGTGCCAGCAGCGCCGGGACAGGGGGCCTCGAGCAGTACTTC. It translates to CASSAGTGGLEQYF.

This clonotype occurred a few times. The chain links TRBV3-1 to TRBJ2-5; 9 bases are shared with TRBD2. V was pared by 11 bases and J by 4 bases, with 8 bases of the junction left unmatched. The CDR3 has 13 residues. Germline values: CDR1 LGHDT, CDR2 YNNKEL (reference sequence). DNA for the CDR3: TGTGCCGTTGCCCTAGCGGGGACAGAGACCCAGTACTTC. Translating it yields CAVALAGTETQYF.

This chain links TRBV7-9 with TRBJ1-1, with D unresolved. Germline V gene lookup returns CDR1 SEHNR and CDR2 FQNEAQ (reference sequence). V dropped 2 bases and J dropped 2 bases, with 9 bases sitting between them. CDR3 length equals 14 residues. Written as DNA, the CDR3 is TGTGCCAGCAGCTTATTACAACCAAACACTGAAGCTTTCTTT. Amino acid sequence: CASSLLQPNTEAFF. The variable domain in full, completed from reference TRBV7-9 and TRBJ1-1, reads DTGVSQNPRHKITKRGQNVTFRCDPISEHNRLYWYRQTLGQGPEFLTYFQNEAQLEKSRLLSDRFSAERPKGSFSTLEIQRTEQGDSAMYLCASSLLQPNTEAFFGQGTRLTVV.

The V and J genes are TRBV4-2 and TRBJ2-5; 7 nucleotides match TRBD1. The V gene's germline CDR1 is LGHNA and CDR2 YNFKEQ. The trim removed 5 bases at V and 4 bases at J, leaving 10 bases unmatched. This CDR3 is 15 amino acids long. The CDR3 DNA reads TGTGCCAGCAGCACGCAAGTAGGGGGCAGAGAGACCCAGTACTTC. Translated, it gives CASSTQVGGRETQYF.

This clonotype has just a few counts. The V call is TRBV29-1, the J call TRBJ2-7; D perhaps matches TRBD2 (5 bases). The V and J ends lost 3 bases and 7 bases respectively, with 13 bases between them. Germline-derived CDR1 and CDR2 are SQVTM and ANQGSEA. The CDR3 is made up of 12 amino acids. The chain's CDR3 is CSVETTIGEQYF. The CDR3 nucleotides are TGCAGCGTTGAGACTACGATTGGGGAGCAGTACTTC.

This clonotype was observed a few times. The chain has TRBV6-1 and TRBJ1-2, with D possibly being TRBD1 (5 bases). Germline-derived CDR1 and CDR2 are MNHNS and SASEGT. The ends were cut back, 11 bases at V and 4 bases at J, with 17 bases in the middle. This CDR3 spans 13 amino acids. CDR3 loop: CALADIAPYGYTF. For the CDR3, the DNA is TGTGCCTTGGCGGACATCGCTCCCTATGGCTACACCTTC.

This clonotype was seen only a few times. The genes are TRBV29-1 and TRBJ2-3; D remains ambiguous. Trimming took 2 bases from V and 2 from J, leaving 11 bases between them. CDR1 is SQVTM and CDR2 is ANQGSEA in the germline V gene. CDR3 length: 14 amino acids. For the CDR3, the DNA is TGCAGCGTTGAATCCGTTTCCCACACAGATACGCAGTATTTT. This encodes CSVESVSHTDTQYF.

This clonotype was counted between two and nine times. The rearrangement links TRBV6-1 to TRBJ2-2; D is perhaps TRBD2 (6 bases). The CDR3 has 14 amino acids. CDR1 is MNHNS and CDR2 is SASEGT in the germline V gene. V lost 1 base and J 6 bases, leaving 9 bases between the germline ends. The CDR3 DNA reads TGTGCCAGCAGTGAAGGCGGGGCGGCCGGGGAGCTGTTTTTT. As protein: CASSEGGAAGELFF.

This clonotype was picked up a small number of times. V is TRBV4-3 and J is TRBJ2-7; possibly TRBD1 or TRBD2 for D (5 bases each). Per germline, CDR1 LGHNA and CDR2 YSLEER. CDR3 size: 13 residues. V lost 0 bases and J 7 bases, leaving 10 bases between the germline ends. CDR3 protein: CASSQETWGEQYF. CDR3 nucleotides: TGCGCCAGCAGCCAAGAGACGTGGGGGGAGCAGTACTTC.

This clonotype was recorded at least ten times. V gene TRBV6-6 combines with J gene TRBJ2-5; TRBD1 agrees at 8 bases. With V trimmed by 5 bases and J by 4 bases, 9 bases remained unmatched. The CDR3 is 15 residues long. Germline V CDR1 and CDR2: MNHNY, SVGAGI (reference sequence). The CDR3 bases are TGTGCCAGCAGTCAGCGCAGGGGGCGGTCAGAGACCCAGTACTTC. This encodes CASSQRRGRSETQYF.

The V gene is TRBV7-9, the J gene TRBJ1-2, with D possibly TRBD1 on 5 matching bases. V shed 5 bases and J shed 2 bases, with 15 bases lying between them. The CDR3 loop spans 15 amino acids. The V gene's germline CDR1 is SEHNR and CDR2 FQNEAQ (reference sequence). This chain's CDR3 is CASSPGGDPNYGYTF. CDR3 nucleotide sequence: TGTGCCAGCAGCCCAGGTGGGGACCCGAACTATGGCTACACCTTC.